These 6 T cell receptor beta chains came from one sample sequenced in a study of blood T cells in healthy people across ages. Together with a sample-barcoded 5' primer, a J-beta primer mix was included in a second PCR lasting about 6 to 11 cycles. TCRdb reprocessed the 5' RACE reads via MiXCR and lists one record per CDR3 protein. The sample shows 1.5 million to 2 million distinct CDR3 sequences, about 50% of them seen only once. Material: blood. The receptors originated from a woman in her forties in good health.

The table lists this clonotype with a count of one. J is TRBJ1-2 and V is TRBV7-8; D not certain. Per the germline V gene, CDR1 is SGHVS and CDR2 is FQNEAQ. CDR3 length: 13 amino acids. Between the trimmed V and J ends, which lost 2 bases and 8 bases, there was a span of 12 bases. The CDR3 loop reads CASSLLRFGGYTF. The CDR3 DNA reads TGTGCCAGCAGCTTATTACGCTTTGGAGGCTACACCTTC. Variable domain in full (rest from reference TRBV7-8 and TRBJ1-2): GAGVSQSPRYKVAKRGQDVALRCDPISGHVSLFWYQQALGQGPEFLTYFQNEAQLDKSGLPSDRFFAERPEGSVSTLKIQRTQQEDSAVYLCASSLLRFGGYTFGSGTRLTVV.

About this clonotype itself: At one end the junction does not follow the germline gene, possibly because of a read error. This rearrangement joins TRBV7-9 to TRBJ2-1; unclear D gene. CDR3 length: 12 amino acids. CDR1 is SEHNR, CDR2 FQNEAQ, per germline (reference sequence). Written as DNA, the CDR3 is TGTGCCAGCAGCTATCTGGGAAATGGGCAGTTCTTC. Translated: CASSYLGNGQFF.

V usage is TRBV6-6 and J usage is TRBJ2-7; 8 bases match TRBD1. V dropped 6 bases and J dropped 3; count of bases not matched to a gene: 10. Germline V gene lookup returns CDR1 MNHNY and CDR2 SVGAGI (reference sequence). The CDR3 has 15 residues. In DNA form, the CDR3 reads TGTGCCAGCAGGGGGACAGGTGACATGAACTACGAGCAGTACTTC. Residues: CASRGTGDMNYEQYF.

This sequence joins TRBV25-1 and TRBJ1-2; no reliable D call. This CDR3 region has 14 residues. V lost 1 base, J lost 6 bases, and 12 bases lay in between. CDR1 MGHDK and CDR2 SYGVNS come from the germline V gene. Here the CDR3 reads CASSESPASNGYTF. CDR3 sequence (DNA): TGTGCCAGCAGTGAATCGCCGGCGAGCAATGGCTACACCTTC.

This clonotype was observed a handful of times. This chain joins TRBV4-1 and TRBJ1-1; perhaps TRBD1 as D (5 bases). The CDR3 is 16 amino acids. With 3 bases removed from V and 1 base from J, the gap between germline ends came to 15 bases. Germline V gives CDR1 MGHRA, CDR2 YSYEKL. The CDR3 bases are TGCGCCAGCAGCCAGATCTGGGGGTATGAGAACACTGAAGCTTTCTTT. Amino acids: CASSQIWGYENTEAFF.

The rearrangement uses TRBV7-8 and TRBJ2-4; D is undetermined. The CDR3 is 12 amino acids. Germline loops: CDR1 SGHVS, CDR2 FQNEAQ. V lost 0 bases and J 13 bases, leaving 10 bases between the germline ends. This CDR3 reads CASSLAGLKQYF. The CDR3 DNA reads TGTGCCAGCAGCTTAGCAGGATTAAAGCAGTACTTC.